These 27 T cell receptor beta chains were sequenced from one sample in a study of metastatic and nonmetastatic thyroid tumors. Each patient went into thyroid surgery without having received any treatment. MiXCR reprocessed the PCR reads for TCRdb. Among 30,000 to 35,000 clones listed, approximately 30% were seen once. The source material was blood. These receptors originate from a female donor with papillary thyroid cancer or a benign thyroid nodule (not recorded which). Some clones in this sample may be carry-over from other donors' samples.

Ten or more counts support this clone. The rearrangement uses TRBV4-1 and TRBJ2-3, with D hard to call. Germline CDR1 is MGHRA and CDR2 is YSYEKL. V was pared by 0 bases and J by 9 bases, with 16 bases between. The CDR3 is 15 amino acids. CDR3 residues: CASSQDPAGSTTQYF. Written as DNA, the CDR3 is TGCGCCAGCAGCCAAGATCCTGCAGGCTCGACCACGCAGTATTTT.

With regard to this clone: An end of the junction does not agree with germline; a read error may underlie this. The chain uses TRBV6-1 and TRBJ2-2; D perhaps matches TRBD1 (6 bases). CDR1 is MNHNS, CDR2 SASEGT, per germline. The CDR3 is made up of 16 amino acids. CDR3 in DNA: TGTGCCAGCAGTGCGAGGGGGTGCGAAAGGAACGGGGATCTGTTTTTT. Amino acids: CASSARGCERNGDLFF.

This clone showed up just a few times. The rearrangement uses TRBV3-1 and TRBJ1-4; D not certain. CDR3 length: 15 amino acids. V was clipped by 11 bases and J by 0 bases, with 16 bases between them. The germline gives CDR1 LGHDT, CDR2 YNNKEL (reference sequence). The chain's CDR3 is CAVRSRASTNEKLFF. The CDR3 nucleotides are TGTGCCGTCAGGTCCCGGGCTTCAACTAATGAAAAACTGTTTTTT.

This chain connects TRBV20-1 to TRBJ2-3, with TRBD2 matching over 8 bases. Losses at the gene ends were 5 bases for V and 5 bases for J; bases not matched to a gene: 15. CDR1 is DFQATT, CDR2 SNEGSKA, per germline (reference sequence). The CDR3 sequence is 16 residues long. The CDR3 nucleotides read TGCAGTGCTGGACCCTTTGATAAGGGACTAGGAGATACGCAGTATTTT. Encoded protein: CSAGPFDKGLGDTQYF.

Concerning this clone itself: A much larger clone sits a single nucleotide away, making a read error possible. This sample includes further DNA sequences coding for the same CDR3. This chain uses TRBV29-1 with TRBJ1-2; D call uncertain. This CDR3 is built from 11 residues. Germline CDR1 reads SQVTM; CDR2 reads ANQGSEA. Trimming left V 6 bases short and J 4 bases short, with 9 bases between. The CDR3 is CSVGSSYGYTF. Written as DNA, the CDR3 is TGCAGCGTCGGTAGCTCCTATGGCTACACCTTC.

This chain links TRBV6-2 or TRBV6-3 with TRBJ2-4, with 8 bases lining up with TRBD1. V shed 6 bases, J shed 9 bases, and the junction held 10 bases outside the gene matches. Germline CDR1 MNHEY, CDR2 SVGEGT. This CDR3 spans 14 amino acids. CDR3: CASSLGQGRSIQYF. CDR3 DNA: TGTGCCAGCAGCCTCGGACAGGGTAGGAGCATTCAGTACTTC.

This clone rates as medium-sized (0.01 to 0.1%). The chain combines TRBV5-1 with TRBJ2-2; possible D gene TRBD2, 7 bases. Germline CDR1 and CDR2: SGHRS and YFSETQ. V dropped 5 bases and J dropped 5 bases, with 19 bases sitting between them. This CDR3 contains 16 residues. The CDR3 here is CASSRAGGGQTGELFF. The CDR3 DNA is TGCGCCAGCAGTAGGGCCGGCGGGGGCCAGACCGGGGAGCTGTTTTTT.

The chain combines TRBV5-1 with TRBJ1-2, with D possibly TRBD1 on 5 matching bases. Per the germline V gene, CDR1 is SGHRS and CDR2 is YFSETQ. The CDR3 loop spans 15 amino acids. Trimming shortened V by 2 bases and J by 0 bases, and 11 bases separated the two germline ends. CDR3 bases: TGCGCCAGCAGCTTAGGACACCGCACTAACTATGGCTACACCTTC. Encoded protein: CASSLGHRTNYGYTF.

The chain links TRBV11-1 to TRBJ1-2, with TRBD1 matching 7 bases. Losses at the gene ends were 5 bases for V and 6 bases for J; bases not matched to a gene: 12. Germline CDR1 SGHAT, CDR2 FQDESV (reference sequence). This CDR3 has 15 amino acids. In DNA, the CDR3 is TGTGCCAGCAGCCGCGGGACAGTCAATGTGGATGGCTACACCTTC. Its translation is CASSRGTVNVDGYTF.

The gene calls are TRBV20-1 and TRBJ2-7, with TRBD1 as a possible D gene (5 bases). Trimming removed 0 bases from V and 1 base from J, with 16 bases in between. The CDR3 has 16 amino acids. The germline V gene has CDR1 DFQATT and CDR2 SNEGSKA (reference sequence). Here the CDR3 DNA reads TGCAGTGCTAGAGAGACTGGGCAGGGTTTTTCCTACGAGCAGTACTTC. It is translated as CSARETGQGFSYEQYF.

This clone was detected ten times or more. The J gene is TRBJ2-2, the V gene TRBV12-3 or TRBV12-4, with TRBD2 identical over 8 bases. The trim removed 6 bases at V and 5 bases at J, leaving 14 bases unmatched. The CDR3 loop spans 17 amino acids. CDR3 sequence (DNA): TGTGCCAGCAGCACCACTCGGGGGGGGGCATGGACCGGGGAGCTGTTTTTT. Translating it yields CASSTTRGGAWTGELFF.

There are many counts of this clone. This chain joins TRBV5-1 and TRBJ1-5, with TRBD1 matching 11 bases. CDR1 is SGHRS and CDR2 is YFSETQ in the germline V gene. This CDR3 has 15 amino acids. V lost 4 bases, J lost 3 bases, and 3 bases stayed unmatched. The CDR3 bases are TGCGCCAGCAGCGGCGGACAGGGGGCCAATCAGCCCCAGCATTTT. It codes for CASSGGQGANQPQHF.

Judged by abundance, this clone is medium-sized. The chain uses TRBV30 and TRBJ1-2, with 7 nucleotides matching TRBD1. Germline V gene data show CDR1 as GTSNPN and CDR2 as SVGIG (reference sequence). The CDR3 totals 15 residues. J lost 2 bases, V lost 2 bases, and 8 bases had no gene match. CDR3 nucleotides: TGTGCCTGGAGTCTCACAGGGGTACTCAACTATGGCTACACCTTC. This sequence encodes CAWSLTGVLNYGYTF.

Remarks on this clone: The junction departs from germline at one end; a sequencing error may be responsible. This chain links TRBV5-1 with TRBJ2-3; 9 bases align to TRBD2. The length of the CDR3 is 16 residues. Germline loops: CDR1 SGHRS, CDR2 YFSETQ. CDR3 loop: CASSLWTSESTDTQYF. The DNA of the CDR3 is TGCGCGAGCAGCCTCTGGACTAGCGAGAGCACAGATACGCAGTATTTT.

The V call is TRBV11-2, the J call TRBJ2-7; D remains ambiguous. V dropped 7 bases and J dropped 0 bases, with 13 bases sitting between them. CDR1 and CDR2 (germline): SGHAT, FQNNGV. The CDR3 runs 14 residues. In nucleotides, the CDR3 is TGTGCCAGCATCGTGCATGGGCTCTCCTACGAGCAGTACTTC. Translating gives CASIVHGLSYEQYF. The full variable domain, its missing parts supplied by reference TRBV11-2 and TRBJ2-7, is EAGVAQSPRYKIIEKRQSVAFWCNPISGHATLYWYQQILGQGPKLLIQFQNNGVVDDSQLPKDRFSAERLKGVDSTLKIQPAKLEDSAVYLCASIVHGLSYEQYFGPGTRLTVT.

The V gene is TRBV9, the J gene TRBJ2-3; D might be TRBD1 or TRBD2, each matching 5 bases. In germline, CDR1 is SGDLS, CDR2 YYNGEE. Trimming took 1 base from V and 2 from J, leaving 14 bases between them. This CDR3 spans 16 amino acids. This chain's CDR3 is CASSVQGRSFTDTQYF. The CDR3 nucleotides read TGTGCCAGCAGCGTACAGGGACGGTCGTTCACAGATACGCAGTATTTT. The full variable domain, rest sourced from reference TRBV9 and TRBJ2-3, is DSGVTQTPKHLITATGQRVTLRCSPRSGDLSVYWYQQSLDQGLQFLIQYYNGEERAKGNILERFSAQQFPDLHSELNLSSLELGDSALYFCASSVQGRSFTDTQYFGPGTRLTVL.

Many counts were recorded for this clone. The V gene is TRBV3-1, the J gene TRBJ2-1, with a tentative D call TRBD1 (5 bases). Between the trimmed V and J ends, which lost 3 bases and 8 bases, there was a span of 8 bases. Germline V lookup: CDR1 LGHDT, CDR2 YNNKEL (reference sequence). The CDR3 length is 12 residues. The CDR3 region has the DNA TGTGCCAGCAGCCACCGCAGGGATGAGCAGTTCTTC. This gives the protein CASSHRRDEQFF.

This clone has ten or more counts. The same CDR3 arises from other DNA sequences in this sample as well. This chain links TRBV20-1 with TRBJ2-3; D may match TRBD1 or TRBD2 (5 bases each). V shed 2 bases and J shed 5 bases, with 17 bases lying between them. The CDR3 totals 15 residues. CDR1 is DFQATT and CDR2 is SNEGSKA in the germline V gene (reference sequence). The CDR3 bases are TGCAGTGCTAGACTGTTTCCCGGGGCCCGAGATACGCAGTATTTT. This codes for CSARLFPGARDTQYF.

This clone occurred many times. The V gene is TRBV11-2, the J gene TRBJ2-3, with 12 bases aligning to TRBD2. V was pared by 6 bases and J by 2 bases, with 6 bases of the junction left unmatched. This CDR3 spans 16 amino acids. The germline V gene encodes CDR1 SGHAT and CDR2 FQNNGV. CDR3 sequence: CASSWTSGETTDTQYF. In nucleotides, the CDR3 is TGTGCCAGCAGTTGGACTAGCGGGGAGACCACAGATACGCAGTATTTT.

This clone is medium-sized. J is TRBJ2-7 and V is TRBV20-1, with D possibly being TRBD2 (6 bases). This CDR3 contains 14 residues. V was trimmed by 3 bases and J by 2 bases, leaving 14 bases between them. Per germline, CDR1 DFQATT and CDR2 SNEGSKA (reference sequence). The CDR3 loop is CSARSIGSPYEQYF. CDR3 in DNA: TGCAGTGCTAGGTCGATCGGGAGTCCCTACGAGCAGTACTTC.

A few counts support this clone. A junction boundary mismatches the germline segment, possibly from a read error. J is TRBJ2-6 and V is TRBV6-1; D gene unclear. The CDR3 consists of 15 residues. Germline-derived CDR1 and CDR2 are MNHNS and SASEGT. CDR3 residues: CASSAEPSWADVLTF. The CDR3 bases are TGTGCCAGCAGTGCGGAGCCCTCTTGGGCCGACGTCCTGACTTTC.

This clone has only a few counts. V usage is TRBV24-1 and J usage is TRBJ2-3; D not certain. Trimming pared 4 bases from V and 0 bases from J, leaving 13 bases between. The germline V gene has CDR1 KGHDR and CDR2 SFDVKD. The CDR3 runs to 16 residues. CDR3 DNA: TGTGCCACCAGTGAGTACTCAAGAACTAGCACAGATACGCAGTATTTT. Translating it yields CATSEYSRTSTDTQYF.

This clone was seen at least ten times. This rearrangement joins TRBV27 to TRBJ2-4; D might be TRBD1 or TRBD2, each matching 6 bases. V lost 8 bases and J 5 bases, leaving 16 bases between the germline ends. This CDR3 has 14 amino acids. Germline V gene sequence: CDR1 MNHEY, CDR2 SMNVEV (reference sequence). The CDR3 region has the DNA TGTGCCAGCGGCCCCGCGGGACACCAAAACATTCAGTACTTC. The encoded protein is CASGPAGHQNIQYF.

DNA for the CDR3: TGTGCCAGCAGCCCGCTGACTGAAAACACTGAAGCTTTCTTT. Translating gives CASSPLTENTEAFF. J is TRBJ1-1 and V is TRBV7-6; D unresolved. The ends were cut back, 5 bases at V and 2 bases at J, with 12 bases in the middle. Germline V gene lookup returns CDR1 SGHVS and CDR2 FNYEAQ. CDR3 length: 14 residues.

Notes on this clone: Within the sample, other DNA sequences also encode this same CDR3. The genes are TRBV5-1 and TRBJ1-3; no firm D call. Germline values: CDR1 SGHRS, CDR2 YFSETQ. This CDR3 has 13 amino acids. The V end was cut by 0 bases, the J end by 5 bases, with 6 bases between. CDR3 nucleotides: TGCGCCAGCAGCTTGGATTTTAGAAACACCATATATTTT. It encodes CASSLDFRNTIYF.

This clone has at least ten counts. This chain joins TRBV12-3 or TRBV12-4 and TRBJ2-3; 15 bases are a match to TRBD2. This CDR3 is 16 amino acids long. The junction had 6 bases not matched to a gene; V was cut back by 11 bases and J by 0 bases. CDR3 region: CASGLAGGPSTDTQYF. Written as DNA, the CDR3 is TGTGCCTCTGGACTAGCGGGAGGGCCGAGCACAGATACGCAGTATTTT.

The table lists this clone with many counts. The rearrangement joins TRBV28 to TRBJ2-4, with TRBD2 identical over 14 bases. The CDR3 covers 15 residues. J lost 5 bases, V lost 8 bases, and 5 bases had no gene match. Per the germline V gene, CDR1 is MDHEN and CDR2 is SYDVKM. The CDR3 loop is CASGLAGGSENIQYF. CDR3 coding DNA: TGTGCCAGCGGACTAGCGGGAGGAAGCGAAAACATTCAGTACTTC.